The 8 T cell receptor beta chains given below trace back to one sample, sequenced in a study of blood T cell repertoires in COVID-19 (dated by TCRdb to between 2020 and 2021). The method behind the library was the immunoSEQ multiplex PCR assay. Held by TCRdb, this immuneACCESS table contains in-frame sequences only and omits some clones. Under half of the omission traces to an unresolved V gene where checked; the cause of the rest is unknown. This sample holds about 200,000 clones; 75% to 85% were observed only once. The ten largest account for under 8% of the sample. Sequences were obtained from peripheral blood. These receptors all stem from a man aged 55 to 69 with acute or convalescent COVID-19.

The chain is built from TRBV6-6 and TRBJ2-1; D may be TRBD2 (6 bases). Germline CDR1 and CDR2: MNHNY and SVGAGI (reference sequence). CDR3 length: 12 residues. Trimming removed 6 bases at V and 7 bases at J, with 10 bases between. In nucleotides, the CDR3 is TGTGCCAGCAGCGGGACTCGTAATGAGCAGTTCTTC. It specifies CASSGTRNEQFF.

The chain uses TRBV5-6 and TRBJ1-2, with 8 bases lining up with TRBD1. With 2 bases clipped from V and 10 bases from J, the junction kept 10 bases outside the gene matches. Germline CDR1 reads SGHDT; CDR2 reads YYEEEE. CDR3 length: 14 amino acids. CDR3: CASSFQGARSDYTF. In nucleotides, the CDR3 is TGTGCCAGCAGCTTCCAGGGGGCTCGCAGTGACTACACCTTC.

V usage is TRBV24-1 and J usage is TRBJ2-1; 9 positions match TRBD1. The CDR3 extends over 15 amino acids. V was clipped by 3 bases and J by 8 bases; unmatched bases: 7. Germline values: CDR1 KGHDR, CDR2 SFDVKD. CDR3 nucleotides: TGTGCCACCAGTGATGGGGGACAGGGCTCCGATGAGCAGTTCTTC. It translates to CATSDGGQGSDEQFF.

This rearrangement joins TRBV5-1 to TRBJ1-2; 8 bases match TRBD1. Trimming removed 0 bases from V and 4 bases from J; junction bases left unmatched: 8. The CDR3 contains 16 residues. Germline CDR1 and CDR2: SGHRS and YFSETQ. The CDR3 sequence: CASSLAVQGALYGYTF. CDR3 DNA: TGCGCCAGCAGCTTGGCCGTGCAGGGGGCCCTCTATGGCTACACCTTC.

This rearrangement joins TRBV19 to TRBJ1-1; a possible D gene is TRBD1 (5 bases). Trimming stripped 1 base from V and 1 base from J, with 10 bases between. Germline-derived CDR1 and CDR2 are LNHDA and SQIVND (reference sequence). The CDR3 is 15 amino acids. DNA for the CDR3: TGTGCCAGTAGTATAGGGGGACTAGGGAACACTGAAGCTTTCTTT. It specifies CASSIGGLGNTEAFF. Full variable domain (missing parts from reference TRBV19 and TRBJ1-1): DGGITQSPKYLFRKEGQNVTLSCEQNLNHDAMYWYRQDPGQGLRLIYYSQIVNDFQKGDIAEGYSVSREKKESFPLTVTSAQKNPTAFYLCASSIGGLGNTEAFFGQGTRLTVV.

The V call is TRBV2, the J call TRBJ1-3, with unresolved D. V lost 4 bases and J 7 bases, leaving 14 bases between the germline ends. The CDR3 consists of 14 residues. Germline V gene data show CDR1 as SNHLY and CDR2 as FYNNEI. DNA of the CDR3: TGTGCCAGCAGTGTTGGAGGGTTTGGGAACACCATATATTTT. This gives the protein CASSVGGFGNTIYF.

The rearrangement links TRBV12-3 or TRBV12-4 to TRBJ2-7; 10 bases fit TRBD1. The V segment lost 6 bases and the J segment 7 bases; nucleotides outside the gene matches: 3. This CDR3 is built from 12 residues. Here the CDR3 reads CASRTGGREQYF. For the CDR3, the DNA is TGTGCCAGCAGGACAGGGGGCAGGGAGCAGTACTTC.

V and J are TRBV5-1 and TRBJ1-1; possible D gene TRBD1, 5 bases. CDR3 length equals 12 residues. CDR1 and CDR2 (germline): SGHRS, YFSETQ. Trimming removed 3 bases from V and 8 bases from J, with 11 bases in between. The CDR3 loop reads CASSSAGGEAFF. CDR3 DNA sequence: TGCGCCAGCAGCTCTGCGGGGGGAGAAGCTTTCTTT.